This T cell receptor (beta chain) comes out of a study of CD4 T cells in relation to SARS-CoV-2 and coronaviruses. The overall study: Negative control cultures got HIV-1 Nef peptides or no peptide.

This CDR3 is built from 14 residues. CDR1 MNHEY and CDR2 SVGAGI come from the germline V gene. V gave up 5 bases and J gave up 7 bases; unmatched junction bases: 6. TCRdb's table, derived via immunoSEQ multiplex PCR, lists solely in-frame clones and lacks some. This sample has 27,000 or so clones, with about 75% found just once. On this clone: Its cognate antigen is unknown.

General observations from the study: Compared with monoreactive clones, crossreactive clones showed significantly weaker SARS-CoV-2 expansion. This crossreactivity analysis covered spike protein alone, no other viral proteins.

Unexposed donor CD4+ T cells date from about 2011-2019, before the COVID-19 pandemic. Isolation of CD4+ T cells took place after nine to ten days in culture. Cells permitting, SARS-CoV-2 S/N and four cold-coronavirus spikes were tested on unexposed-donor CD4+ T cells. Sequenced: CD4+ T cells from PBMCs, cultured in vitro. The sequence was obtained from a human donor in good health. The rearrangement links TRBV6-5 to TRBJ2-1; 9 bases are shared with TRBD2. The CDR3 reads CASSRASGVNEQFF. Written as DNA, the CDR3 is TGTGCCAGCAGTAGGGCTAGCGGGGTGAATGAGCAGTTCTTC.